This passage covers 29 T cell receptor beta chains from one sample sequenced in a study of shared clonotypes between healthy human individuals. Generated by immunoSEQ multiplex PCR, the TCRdb table keeps only in-frame clones and is missing some. The sample records millions of clones, roughly 91% being singletons. Terminally differentiated effector memory CD45RA+ cells were left out of the naive CD8 fraction, which was CD45RO-negative and positively selected for CCR7. Sequences were obtained from naive CD8+ T cells from PBMCs. All receptors derive from a man aged 18-30 years in good health. Some clones in this sample may be carry-over from other donors' samples.

The genes are TRBV27 and TRBJ1-2, with D perhaps TRBD1 (5 bases). Germline V gene data show CDR1 as MNHEY and CDR2 as SMNVEV (reference sequence). Trimming left V 1 base short and J 4 bases short, with 22 bases between. The CDR3 has 18 residues. The CDR3 nucleotides read TGTGCCAGCAGTTTATTGTCGGGGCCTCTATCCGCCGGCTATGGCTACACCTTC. Translated: CASSLLSGPLSAGYGYTF.

Turning to this clone: This sample also contains other DNA sequences that code for the same CDR3. The chain is built from TRBV29-1 and TRBJ2-7; tentatively, D is TRBD1 (6 bases). The V and J ends lost 4 bases and 2 bases respectively, with 9 bases between them. CDR1 is SQVTM, CDR2 ANQGSEA, per germline. CDR3 length equals 12 residues. CDR3 in amino acids: CSVVTGPYEQYF. CDR3 bases: TGCAGCGTTGTTACAGGGCCCTACGAGCAGTACTTC.

The chain employs TRBV9 and TRBJ2-7; 7 positions match TRBD1. The CDR3 spans 14 residues. Trimming took 0 bases from V and 5 from J; bases not matched to a gene: 5. In germline, CDR1 is SGDLS, CDR2 YYNGEE. CDR3 in amino acids: CASSVGQGSHEQYF. CDR3 DNA sequence: TGTGCCAGCAGCGTAGGACAGGGTTCCCACGAGCAGTACTTC. The complete variable domain, with remaining parts taken from reference TRBV9 and TRBJ2-7, reads DSGVTQTPKHLITATGQRVTLRCSPRSGDLSVYWYQQSLDQGLQFLIQYYNGEERAKGNILERFSAQQFPDLHSELNLSSLELGDSALYFCASSVGQGSHEQYFGPGTRLTVT.

This rearrangement joins TRBV6-1 to TRBJ1-3, with D possibly being TRBD1 (6 bases). The germline V and J ends were trimmed by 3 bases and 2 bases, with 14 bases remaining between them. This CDR3 is built from 16 residues. Germline CDR1 and CDR2: MNHNS and SASEGT. CDR3 sequence: CASSDHYRVTGNTIYF. CDR3 DNA: TGTGCCAGCAGTGACCACTACAGGGTGACTGGAAACACCATATATTTT.

Only one count was recorded for this clone. The CDR3 region has the DNA TGTGCCAGCAGTTTTGAGGGTTTTAACACCGGGGAGCTGTTTTTT. Protein: CASSFEGFNTGELFF. V usage is TRBV27 and J usage is TRBJ2-2; D is possibly TRBD2 (5 bases). Trimming cost V 3 bases and J 2 bases, with 10 bases left between them. This CDR3 comprises 15 residues. Germline-derived CDR1 and CDR2 are MNHEY and SMNVEV (reference sequence).

The chain recombines TRBV10-1 with TRBJ2-5; unclear D gene. V was trimmed by 7 bases and J by 4 bases, leaving 13 bases between them. Germline lookup yields CDR1 WNHNN and CDR2 SYGVQD (reference sequence). The CDR3 covers 13 residues. The CDR3 DNA follows: TGCGCCAGCATCTTAACCTGGGGAGAGACCCAGTACTTC. Encoded protein: CASILTWGETQYF.

The genes are TRBV27 and TRBJ1-5, with D perhaps TRBD1 (6 bases). CDR3 length equals 17 residues. Per germline, CDR1 MNHEY and CDR2 SMNVEV (reference sequence). Trimming took off 5 bases at V and 3 bases at J, with 20 bases between the two ends. The DNA for the CDR3 is TGTGCCAGCAGTCTCCTTGGGTTGACAGGCGACAATCAGCCCCAGCATTTT. As protein: CASSLLGLTGDNQPQHF.

This clone came up once. This chain joins TRBV27 and TRBJ1-2; maybe TRBD1 (6 bases). The length of the CDR3 is 14 residues. CDR1 is MNHEY and CDR2 is SMNVEV in the germline V gene (reference sequence). Trimming removed 4 bases from V and 4 bases from J, with 13 bases in between. The CDR3 region has the DNA TGTGCCAGCAGTTCCTTAGGGACAAGCTATGGCTACACCTTC. Amino acids: CASSSLGTSYGYTF.

V gene TRBV11-1 combines with J gene TRBJ1-1; 7 nucleotides match TRBD1. V lost 5 bases to trimming and J lost 7 bases; unmatched junction nucleotides: 19. CDR3 length: 17 residues. Per germline, CDR1 SGHAT and CDR2 FQDESV (reference sequence). CDR3 in DNA: TGTGCCAGCAGCCTTAGCTGGACAGGCCGCGGAGGGGTTGAAGCTTTCTTT. The encoded protein is CASSLSWTGRGGVEAFF. Full variable domain (remainder filled in from reference TRBV11-1 and TRBJ1-1): EAEVAQSPRYKITEKSQAVAFWCDPISGHATLYWYRQILGQGPELLVQFQDESVVDDSQLPKDRFSAERLKGVDSTLKIQPAELGDSAMYLCASSLSWTGRGGVEAFFGQGTRLTVV.

The chain joins TRBV15 to TRBJ1-4, with unresolved D. V shed 6 bases and J shed 0 bases, with 8 bases lying between them. Germline CDR1 is LNHNV and CDR2 is YYDKDF (reference sequence). The CDR3 length is 14 residues. CDR3 region: CATRAVATNEKLFF. CDR3 DNA sequence: TGTGCCACCAGGGCAGTTGCAACTAATGAAAAACTGTTTTTT.

The chain employs TRBV19 and TRBJ2-7; D assignment may be TRBD1 or TRBD2 (5 bases each). The CDR3 is 13 residues long. V was cut by 5 bases and J by 3 bases, with 11 bases left in between. Germline assignment: CDR1 LNHDA and CDR2 SQIVND (reference sequence). Here the CDR3 reads CASSVGPYYEQYF. CDR3 DNA: TGTGCCAGTAGTGTGGGACCGTACTACGAGCAGTACTTC. Using reference TRBV19 and TRBJ2-7 for the parts outside the CDR3, the full variable domain is DGGITQSPKYLFRKEGQNVTLSCEQNLNHDAMYWYRQDPGQGLRLIYYSQIVNDFQKGDIAEGYSVSREKKESFPLTVTSAQKNPTAFYLCASSVGPYYEQYFGPGTRLTVT.

The rearrangement links TRBV9 to TRBJ2-1, with 13 bases aligning to TRBD2. The CDR3 contains 19 residues. CDR1 is SGDLS and CDR2 is YYNGEE in the germline V gene. Trimming at V came to 3 bases and at J to 8 bases, leaving 17 bases not matched to a gene. The CDR3 region has the DNA TGTGCCAGCAGCGGGATCCTCGGGACTAGCGGGACCCCCGGGGATGAGCAGTTCTTC. It specifies CASSGILGTSGTPGDEQFF.

This sequence joins TRBV9 and TRBJ2-7, with D possibly TRBD1 on 6 matching bases. The V gene's germline CDR1 is SGDLS and CDR2 YYNGEE. This CDR3 contains 15 residues. Between the trimmed V and J ends, which lost 3 bases and 4 bases, there was a span of 17 bases. Here the CDR3 reads CASSEGGEGVYEQYF. CDR3 sequence (DNA): TGTGCCAGCAGCGAAGGGGGAGAGGGGGTATACGAGCAGTACTTC.

The chain uses TRBV29-1 and TRBJ2-1; TRBD1 or TRBD2 may be the D gene (5 bases each). Trimming pared 7 bases from V and 0 bases from J, leaving 13 bases between. The germline CDR1 and CDR2 sequences are SQVTM and ANQGSEA. The CDR3 is 14 amino acids. The CDR3 protein is CSAWDGSSYNEQFF. The DNA for the CDR3 is TGCAGCGCCTGGGACGGTAGCTCCTACAATGAGCAGTTCTTC.

The chain combines TRBV4-1 with TRBJ2-2; D remains unclear. The CDR3 runs to 15 residues. Trimming took 0 bases from V and 4 from J, leaving 9 bases between them. CDR1 is MGHRA, CDR2 YSYEKL, per germline. CDR3 region: CASSQDQAATGELFF. The CDR3 DNA reads as TGCGCCAGCAGCCAAGATCAGGCAGCCACCGGGGAGCTGTTTTTT.

This clone was seen only once. The gene calls are TRBV10-1 and TRBJ2-1; 14 positions match TRBD2. V shed 5 bases, J shed 2 bases, and the junction held 2 bases outside the gene matches. The germline V gene has CDR1 WNHNN and CDR2 SYGVQD (reference sequence). The CDR3 covers 16 residues. Here the CDR3 DNA reads TGCGCCAGCAGTCCGGGACTAGCGGGGGCCTACAATGAGCAGTTCTTC. Its translation is CASSPGLAGAYNEQFF.

For the CDR3, the DNA is TGTGCCAGCTCACCAGATGGTACGCGCAATCAGCCCCAGCATTTT. Its translation is CASSPDGTRNQPQHF. The V call is TRBV18, the J call TRBJ1-5; D is ambiguous. Per germline, CDR1 KGHSH and CDR2 LQKENI. The CDR3 runs to 15 residues. The V gene lost 2 bases and the J gene lost 2 bases, with 10 bases spanning the gap.

The chain has TRBV7-8 and TRBJ1-2, with 7 bases identical to TRBD1. Germline CDR1 and CDR2: SGHVS and FQNEAQ. Trimming at V came to 5 bases and at J to 4 bases, leaving 7 bases not matched to a gene. The CDR3 extends over 14 amino acids. The CDR3 protein is CASSEGTGVYGYTF. The CDR3 DNA is TGTGCCAGCAGCGAGGGAACAGGGGTCTATGGCTACACCTTC.

This clone was recorded at least ten times. The chain is built from TRBV5-6 and TRBJ2-1, with 9 bases lining up with TRBD1. The CDR3 has 16 amino acids. With V trimmed by 3 bases and J by 6 bases, 10 bases remained unmatched. CDR1 and CDR2 from the germline V gene are SGHDT and YYEEEE. CDR3 residues: CASSSGGDRASNEQFF. As DNA, the CDR3 is TGTGCCAGCAGCTCGGGCGGGGACAGGGCAAGCAATGAGCAGTTCTTC.

The chain carries TRBV28 and TRBJ2-1, with TRBD1 identical over 9 bases. CDR3 length: 15 residues. Germline loops: CDR1 MDHEN, CDR2 SYDVKM. The junction had 7 bases not matched to a gene; V was cut back by 2 bases and J by 8 bases. DNA for the CDR3: TGTGCCAGCAGTTTAATGGACAGGGGAGCCGATGAGCAGTTCTTC. Its protein product is CASSLMDRGADEQFF.

CDR3 sequence (DNA): TGTGCCAGCAGTTTCTGGACTAGCGGGAACAATGAGCAGTTCTTC. Its translation is CASSFWTSGNNEQFF. The chain joins TRBV28 to TRBJ2-1, with 12 nucleotides matching TRBD2. The V gene end was trimmed by 3 bases and the J gene end by 5 bases; junction bases not matched to a gene: 2. Looked up from germline, CDR1 is MDHEN and CDR2 is SYDVKM. The CDR3 is 15 amino acids.

The chain has TRBV7-2 and TRBJ2-7; 10 nucleotides agree with TRBD2. After removal of 3 bases from V and 4 bases from J, the junction contained 18 bases not matched to a gene. The CDR3 consists of 19 residues. Looked up from germline, CDR1 is SGHTA and CDR2 is FQGNSA. This CDR3 is CASSLGDLAGDKTRYEQYF. Written as DNA, the CDR3 is TGTGCCAGCAGCTTGGGGGACCTAGCGGGAGACAAAACACGGTACGAGCAGTACTTC.

For the CDR3, the DNA is TGTGCCAGCAGCAACCCGCAGGGGGCAGAAACTGAAGCTTTCTTT. It encodes CASSNPQGAETEAFF. This chain uses TRBV21-1 with TRBJ1-1; the table names TRBD1, a call not compared with the DNA. TRBV21-1 represents a pseudogene. CDR3 length: 15 amino acids.

The chain uses TRBV11-3 and TRBJ2-7; 8 nucleotides agree with TRBD1. The CDR3 has 13 residues. Germline trimming cut 0 bases from V and 5 bases from J; bases unmatched to any gene: 0. CDR1 and CDR2 (germline): SGHNT, YENEEA. The CDR3 nucleotides read TGTGCCAGCAGCTTAGAGACAGGGGACGAGCAGTACTTC. Translated, it gives CASSLETGDEQYF.

This clone appeared once. The rearrangement links TRBV28 to TRBJ2-3; D is perhaps TRBD2 (5 bases). The CDR3 is 18 amino acids. Germline loops: CDR1 MDHEN, CDR2 SYDVKM. V was cut by 5 bases and J by 0 bases, with 21 bases left in between. CDR3 residues: CASSHPPGFGNSTDTQYF. The CDR3 DNA is TGTGCCAGCAGTCACCCCCCGGGGTTCGGGAATAGCACAGATACGCAGTATTTT.

The chain links TRBV12-1 to TRBJ2-1; TRBD2 is the table's D call and was not checked against the DNA. TRBV12-1 is recorded as a pseudogene. This CDR3 contains 16 residues. The CDR3 sequence is CASSFWASGGKDEQFF. For the CDR3, the DNA is TGTGCCAGCAGCTTTTGGGCTAGCGGGGGGAAGGATGAGCAGTTCTTC.

This clone showed up just once. The chain employs TRBV2 and TRBJ2-1; D is undetermined. CDR1 is SNHLY and CDR2 is FYNNEI in the germline V gene. The CDR3 is 13 amino acids. The V gene lost 6 bases and the J gene lost 7 bases, with 13 bases spanning the gap. CDR3 bases: TGTGCCAGCAGAGAGAGATTCGGGAATGAGCAGTTCTTC. Its protein is CASRERFGNEQFF.

The V call is TRBV28, the J call TRBJ1-5, with D unresolved. This CDR3 region has 14 residues. The V and J ends lost 4 bases and 3 bases respectively, with 10 bases between them. Germline V gene lookup returns CDR1 MDHEN and CDR2 SYDVKM. The CDR3 protein is CASSSPGYNQPQHF. The CDR3 coding sequence is TGTGCCAGCAGTTCCCCGGGGTACAATCAGCCCCAGCATTTT.

The chain joins TRBV5-1 to TRBJ1-2; D is uncertain. In germline, CDR1 is SGHRS, CDR2 YFSETQ. The CDR3 has 15 residues. V was pared by 1 base and J by 4 bases, with 14 bases between. In DNA, the CDR3 is TGCGCCAGCAGCTTGACCGGCGCGTCCGCCTATGGCTACACCTTC. Translating gives CASSLTGASAYGYTF. Full variable domain (rest looked up from reference TRBV5-1 and TRBJ1-2): KAGVTQTPRYLIKTRGQQVTLSCSPISGHRSVSWYQQTPGQGLQFLFEYFSETQRNKGNFPGRFSGRQFSNSRSEMNVSTLELGDSALYLCASSLTGASAYGYTFGSGTRLTVV.